A single sample gave rise to the 25 T cell receptor beta chains below, sequenced in a study of tumor and adjacent non-tumor tissue in lung cancer. TCRbeta libraries were built with three rounds of nested PCR, modified from ARM-PCR. TCRdb recomputed calls from the multiplex PCR reads with MiXCR, one row per CDR3 protein. This table has under 100,000 distinct CDR3 sequences, about 61% appearing once. RNA was extracted from bulk tissue without any cell sorting. Sequencing input: lung tumor tissue. All receptors come from a man between 65 and 85 years old with non-small cell lung cancer.

In regard to this clonotype: Sequence at one end of the junction differs from germline and may be a read error. The rearrangement links TRBV4-2 to TRBJ2-3, with 7 bases that match TRBD2. The CDR3 contains 16 residues. The V gene's germline CDR1 is LGHNA and CDR2 YNFKEQ. The chain's CDR3 is CASSQNLSGDGGTQYF. The CDR3 DNA reads TGTGCAAGCAGCCAAAATTTGAGCGGGGACGGGGGTACGCAGTATTTT.

This clonotype appeared a few times. The CDR3 sequence is CPTSDLGTQYF. The CDR3 DNA reads as TGTCCCACCTCCGACTTGGGGACTCAGTACTTC. The chain links TRBV10-3 to TRBJ2-7; D possibly corresponds to TRBD2 (6 bases). The V gene's germline CDR1 is ENHRY and CDR2 SYGVKD. This CDR3 has 11 residues.

V gene TRBV6-1 combines with J gene TRBJ2-1; D gene ambiguous. The germline V gene has CDR1 MNHNS and CDR2 SASEGT. The CDR3 has 16 amino acids. Trimming cost V 6 bases and J 0 bases, with 15 bases left between them. For the CDR3, the DNA is TGTGCCAGCAGGCCCTCTCGCAGATTCTCCTACAATGAGCAGTTCTTC. Translated: CASRPSRRFSYNEQFF.

This clonotype occurred a few times. In this CDR3 the conserved last residue, phenylalanine or tryptophan, is missing, so a read error is likely. The DNA is omitted, as the CDR3 cannot be located on it reliably, and the CDR3 follows TCRdb's listing. This sequence joins TRBV6-1 and TRBJ2-5; the table gives TRBD1 as D, unverified against the DNA. Germline V gene lookup returns CDR1 MNHNS and CDR2 SASEGT. The CDR3 is 14 amino acids long, termini counted. The CDR3 spells CASIRTGFQETQYL.

About this clonotype itself: This CDR3 is missing its conserved last phenylalanine or tryptophan, likely due to a read error. The CDR3 nucleotides are TGTGCCAGCACCGAGGACAGGGGGACGTCTGGGGCCAACGTCCTGACTTCC. As protein: CASTEDRGTSGANVLTS. V is TRBV6-5 and J is TRBJ2-6; 10 positions match TRBD1. Germline V CDR1 and CDR2: MNHEY, SVGAGI. J lost 1 base, V lost 7 bases, and 7 bases had no gene match. The CDR3 contains 17 residues.

The rearrangement joins TRBV2 to TRBJ1-5; no reliable D call. The CDR3 has 14 residues. Germline CDR1 is SNHLY and CDR2 is FYNNEI. V dropped 2 bases and J dropped 3 bases, with 8 bases sitting between them. The CDR3 DNA reads as TGTGCCAGCAGTGAAAGGCGGACCAATCAGCCCCAGCATTTT. Translation: CASSERRTNQPQHF.

The chain links TRBV29-1 to TRBJ2-5; TRBD1 aligns across 9 bases. Germline values: CDR1 SQVTM, CDR2 ANQGSEA. There are 14 residues in the CDR3. Trimming removed 7 bases from V and 7 bases from J; junction bases left unmatched: 13. CDR3 sequence reads: CSARRGTGQVTQYF. In DNA form, the CDR3 reads TGCAGCGCTCGCCGGGGGACAGGGCAGGTGACCCAGTACTTC. Full variable domain (remainder filled in from reference TRBV29-1 and TRBJ2-5): SAVISQKPSRDICQRGTSLTIQCQVDSQVTMMFWYRQQPGQSLTLIATANQGSEATYESGFVIDKFPISRPNLTFSTLTVSNMSPEDSSIYLCSARRGTGQVTQYFGPGTRLLVL.

This clonotype was seen at least ten times. The chain joins TRBV28 to TRBJ2-7; D perhaps matches TRBD1 (6 bases). The CDR3 sequence is 12 residues long. CDR1 is MDHEN, CDR2 SYDVKM, per germline. V lost 10 bases and J lost 6, with 16 bases in between. The CDR3 loop reads CATRDTVTEQYF. The CDR3 coding sequence is TGTGCCACCCGGGACACCGTAACCGAGCAGTACTTC.

This clonotype was seen only a few times. This chain joins TRBV6-5 and TRBJ2-4; no clear D gene. The CDR3 extends over 13 amino acids. Trimming removed 7 bases from V and 9 bases from J, with 16 bases in between. The germline V gene has CDR1 MNHEY and CDR2 SVGAGI. The CDR3 DNA sequence: TGTGCCAGCAAGGGATCCAACCCGAGCATTCAGTACTTC. Encoded protein: CASKGSNPSIQYF.

This clonotype occurred once. The conserved phenylalanine or tryptophan is not found at the CDR3 terminus, so this likely reflects a read error. The V gene is TRBV11-1, the J gene TRBJ2-1; D is ambiguous. The CDR3 runs to 15 residues. In germline, CDR1 is SGHAT, CDR2 FQDESV (reference sequence). Here the CDR3 DNA reads TGTGACAGCACATGGAACATATACTCCTACAATGAACAGTTCTTA. It is translated as CDSTWNIYSYNEQFL.

This rearrangement joins TRBV2 to TRBJ1-5; D call uncertain. CDR3 size: 12 residues. The V end lost 7 bases, the J end lost 6 bases, and 10 bases lay between the germline ends. The V gene's germline CDR1 is SNHLY and CDR2 FYNNEI. In nucleotides, the CDR3 is TGTGCCAGCAAGAGGGATGGTCAGCCCCAGCATTTT. Translating gives CASKRDGQPQHF.

This clonotype has just a few counts. This chain joins TRBV20-1 and TRBJ2-7; D call uncertain. The CDR3 contains 14 residues. V dropped 5 bases and J dropped 0 bases, with 14 bases sitting between them. Germline-derived CDR1 and CDR2 are DFQATT and SNEGSKA (reference sequence). The chain's CDR3 is CSALVGWSSYEQYF. CDR3 bases: TGCAGTGCTCTCGTCGGGTGGAGCTCCTACGAGCAGTACTTC.

The chain couples TRBV11-2 to TRBJ2-7; D is uncertain. Germline V CDR1 and CDR2: SGHAT, FQNNGV. The ends were cut back, 2 bases at V and 0 bases at J, with 8 bases in the middle. The CDR3 spans 14 residues. The DNA of the CDR3 is TGTGCCAGCAGCTTAATGACCGGCTCCTACGAGCAGTACTTC. Amino acids: CASSLMTGSYEQYF.

Notes on this clonotype: A read error may be the cause here, since a much bigger clone is one base away. This chain connects TRBV5-4 to TRBJ1-1, with TRBD1 as a possible D gene (5 bases). CDR3 length: 17 residues. The germline V and J ends were trimmed by 4 bases and 3 bases, with 22 bases remaining between them. Per germline, CDR1 SGHNT and CDR2 YYREEE (reference sequence). CDR3: CASSRGARERVDTEAFF. CDR3 DNA sequence: TGTGCCAGCAGCCGAGGGGCCAGAGAGAGGGTTGACACTGAAGCTTTCTTT.

Points on this clonotype: In this CDR3 the conserved last residue, phenylalanine or tryptophan, is missing, so a read error is likely. The chain uses TRBV29-1 and TRBJ1-2, with D possibly being TRBD1 (5 bases). The CDR3 sequence is 13 residues long. Trimming cost V 6 bases and J 6 bases, with 17 bases left between them. Germline V CDR1 and CDR2: SQVTM, ANQGSEA. The CDR3 reads CSVEGLATDGYTI. The CDR3 DNA reads TGCAGCGTGGAGGGACTTGCCACGGATGGCTACACCATC.

V usage is TRBV24-1 and J usage is TRBJ2-3; TRBD2 is a possible D gene (5 bases). This CDR3 comprises 13 residues. The V end lost 9 bases, the J end lost 6 bases, and 15 bases lay between the germline ends. Germline values: CDR1 KGHDR, CDR2 SFDVKD. The CDR3 spells CATLTTSGDTQYF. CDR3 bases: TGTGCCACCCTGACTACTTCGGGGGATACGCAGTATTTT.

Concerning this clonotype itself: It is unclear where the CDR3 begins or ends on the DNA, so no DNA is shown, and the CDR3 is as TCRdb lists it. The chain is built from TRBV6-6 and TRBJ2-5. The length of the CDR3 is 14 amino acids, counting both ends. Per the germline V gene, CDR1 is MNHNY and CDR2 is SVGAGI (reference sequence). CDR3 amino acids: CASSSSVTRVSQYF.

In this sample, this clonotype turned up many times. The chain links TRBV4-1 to TRBJ2-4; unclear D gene. CDR3 length: 14 residues. The V end was cut by 10 bases, the J end by 7 bases, with 20 bases between. Per the germline V gene, CDR1 is MGHRA and CDR2 is YSYEKL. The CDR3 DNA reads TGCGCCACCACCATTGGGCCGAGCTCTAACATTCAGTACTTC. This gives the protein CATTIGPSSNIQYF.

Worth noting for this clonotype: This could be a read error, since a much larger clone is one nucleotide away. The J gene is TRBJ2-5, the V gene TRBV28, with TRBD2 matching over 7 bases. Looked up from germline, CDR1 is MDHEN and CDR2 is SYDVKM. This CDR3 region has 13 residues. CDR3 sequence: CASRETSQEIQYF. The CDR3 nucleotides read TGTGCCAGCAGGGAGACTAGCCAAGAGATCCAGTACTTC. Variable domain in full (rest from reference TRBV28 and TRBJ2-5): DVKVTQSSRYLVKRTGEKVFLECVQDMDHENMFWYRQDPGLGLRLIYFSYDVKMKEKGDIPEGYSVSREKKERFSLILESASTNQTSMYLCASRETSQEIQYFGPGTRLLVL.

This clonotype was seen repeatedly, ten times or more. The chain combines TRBV11-2 with TRBJ2-1; the D gene is possibly TRBD2 (6 bases). This CDR3 contains 16 residues. The germline CDR1 and CDR2 sequences are SGHAT and FQNNGV. V dropped 5 bases and J dropped 2 bases, with 16 bases sitting between them. CDR3 protein: CASSEELALTYNEQFF. DNA of the CDR3: TGTGCCAGCAGCGAAGAACTAGCTCTCACCTACAATGAGCAGTTCTTC. The whole variable domain, filled in from reference TRBV11-2 and TRBJ2-1, reads EAGVAQSPRYKIIEKRQSVAFWCNPISGHATLYWYQQILGQGPKLLIQFQNNGVVDDSQLPKDRFSAERLKGVDSTLKIQPAKLEDSAVYLCASSEELALTYNEQFFGPGTRLTVL.

In regard to this clonotype: Because it lacks the conserved phenylalanine or tryptophan at the end, this CDR3 is likely a read error. V gene TRBV12-3 or TRBV12-4 combines with J gene TRBJ1-2; D is ambiguous. The CDR3 covers 15 residues. This chain's CDR3 is CASSITGLRSYGYTI. CDR3 nucleotide sequence: TGTGCTAGCAGTATCACCGGGTTACGCTCCTATGGCTACACCATC.

This clonotype was detected once. This sequence may be a read error, since a much larger clone differs from it by one base. This sequence joins TRBV12-3 or TRBV12-4 and TRBJ1-1, with TRBD1 as a possible D gene (5 bases). V shed 1 base and J shed 4 bases, with 16 bases lying between them. This CDR3 contains 16 residues. This CDR3 is CASSLDGAGPVTEAFF. The CDR3 nucleotides read TGTGCCAGCAGTTTAGACGGGGCAGGGCCGGTCACTGAAGCTTTCTTT.

For this clonotype: Compared with germline, one end of the junction differs, possibly owing to a read error. The chain joins TRBV4-2 to TRBJ1-6; D call uncertain. This CDR3 is 15 amino acids long. From germline, CDR1 is LGHNA and CDR2 YNFKEQ. CDR3 loop: CASSQGSGSNSPLHF. The DNA of the CDR3 is TGTGCCAGCAGTCAAGGATCTGGTAGTAATTCACCCCTCCACTTT.

Concerning this clonotype: Germline and junction disagree at one end, which may indicate a read error. The chain recombines TRBV4-2 with TRBJ2-3; TRBD2 matches at 7 bases. CDR3 size: 16 residues. Germline V gene lookup returns CDR1 LGHNA and CDR2 YNFKEQ. CDR3 sequence: CASSQDLSGDGATQYF. CDR3 bases: TGTGCAAGCAGCCAAGATTTGAGCGGGGACGGGGCTACGCAGTATTTT.

This clonotype was seen many times. V usage is TRBV4-2 and J usage is TRBJ1-6; a weak D match, TRBD1 (5 bases). This CDR3 is built from 16 residues. Looked up from germline, CDR1 is LGHNA and CDR2 is YNFKEQ. V was pared by 8 bases and J by 0 bases, with 14 bases between. The CDR3 sequence is CASAAGASSYNSPLHF. The CDR3 bases are TGTGCCAGCGCGGCCGGGGCGAGCTCCTATAATTCACCCCTCCACTTT.